Only a few counts were recorded for the clone carrying this T cell receptor (beta chain). This same CDR3 is encoded by further DNA sequences in the sample. Data came from immunoSEQ multiplex PCR; TCRdb stores just in-frame clones and leaves some out. This table holds roughly 200,000 clones, around nine tenths found once. The record originates from a study of blood T cell repertoires in COVID-19. Per germline, CDR1 LNHNV and CDR2 YYDKDF (reference sequence). This CDR3 comprises 16 residues. The trim removed 3 bases at V and 1 base at J, leaving 4 bases unmatched. Sequenced material: peripheral blood. The sequence derives from a man between 50 and 59 years old with COVID-19, enrolled during active disease. The chain carries TRBV15 and TRBJ1-3; 9 bases align to TRBD1. This CDR3 reads CATSRGQGSSGNTIYF. The CDR3 DNA is TGTGCCACCAGCAGGGGACAGGGATCTTCTGGAAACACCATATATTTT.